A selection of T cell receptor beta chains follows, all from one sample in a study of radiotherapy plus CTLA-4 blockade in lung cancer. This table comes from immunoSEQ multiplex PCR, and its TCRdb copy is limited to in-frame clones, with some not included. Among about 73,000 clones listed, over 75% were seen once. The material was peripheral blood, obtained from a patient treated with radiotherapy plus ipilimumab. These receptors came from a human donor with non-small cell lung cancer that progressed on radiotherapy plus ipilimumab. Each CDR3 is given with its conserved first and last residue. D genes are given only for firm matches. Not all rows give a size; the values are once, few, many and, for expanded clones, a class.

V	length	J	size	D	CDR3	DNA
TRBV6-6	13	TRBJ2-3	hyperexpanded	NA	CASIQGSTDTQYF	TGTGCCAGTATTCAGGGGAGCACAGATACGCAGTATTTT
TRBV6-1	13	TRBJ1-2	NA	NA	CASSDQWAYGYTF	TGTGCCAGCAGTGACCAGTGGGCCTATGGCTACACCTTC
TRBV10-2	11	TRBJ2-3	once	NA	CASSEGDTQYF	TGCGCCAGCAGTGAGGGGGATACGCAGTATTTT
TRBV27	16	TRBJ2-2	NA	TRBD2	CASSGGVSGSPGELFF	TGTGCCAGCAGTGGAGGTGTTAGCGGGAGCCCCGGGGAGCTGTTTTTT
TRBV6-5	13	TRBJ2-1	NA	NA	CASSYGAYNEQFF	TGTGCCAGCAGTTACGGGGCCTACAATGAGCAGTTCTTC
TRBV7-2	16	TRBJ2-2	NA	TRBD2	CASSLLAGAGTGELFF	TGTGCCAGCAGCTTACTAGCGGGAGCGGGCACCGGGGAGCTGTTTTTT
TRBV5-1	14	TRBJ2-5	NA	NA	CASSLGNRGETQYF	TGCGCCAGCAGCTTGGGGAATCGAGGGGAGACCCAGTACTTC
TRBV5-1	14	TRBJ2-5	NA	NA	CASRAGTNQETQYF	TGCGCCAGCAGGGCCGGGACCAACCAAGAGACCCAGTACTTC
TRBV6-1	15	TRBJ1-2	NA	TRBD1	CATKIQDREDYGYTF	TGTGCCACGAAAATCCAAGACAGGGAGGACTATGGCTACACCTTC
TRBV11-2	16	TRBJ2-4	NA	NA	CASSLVGRAAKNIQYF	TGTGCCAGCAGCTTAGTTGGCCGCGCCGCCAAAAACATTCAGTACTTC
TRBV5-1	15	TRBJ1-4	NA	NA	CASSPGERTNEKLFF	TGCGCCAGCAGCCCCGGGGAGAGGACTAATGAAAAACTGTTTTTT
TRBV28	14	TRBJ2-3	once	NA	CASSRPHKRDTQYF	TGTGCCAGCAGTCGACCCCATAAAAGAGATACGCAGTATTTT
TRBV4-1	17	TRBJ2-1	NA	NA	CASSLRLEGGSYNEQFF	TGCGCCAGCAGCCTCCGATTGGAGGGAGGTTCTTACAATGAGCAGTTCTTC
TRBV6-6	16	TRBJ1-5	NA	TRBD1	CASSGFDRVNNQPQHF	TGTGCCAGCAGTGGTTTCGACAGGGTTAACAATCAGCCCCAGCATTTT
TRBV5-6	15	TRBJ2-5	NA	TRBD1	CASSLPGQGQETQYF	TGTGCCAGCAGCTTGCCGGGACAGGGGCAAGAGACCCAGTACTTC
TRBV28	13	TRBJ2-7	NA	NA	CASSLYRVGEQYF	TGTGCCAGCAGTTTATACAGGGTAGGCGAGCAGTACTTC
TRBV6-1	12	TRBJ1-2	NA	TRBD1	CASRGQDYGYTF	TGTGCCAGCAGAGGACAGGACTATGGCTACACCTTC
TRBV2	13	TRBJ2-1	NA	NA	CASRESNDNEQFF	TGTGCCAGCAGAGAGAGTAATGACAATGAGCAGTTCTTC
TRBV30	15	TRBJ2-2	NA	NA	CAWSPPRWGAGELFF	TGTGCCTGGAGTCCACCCCGGTGGGGGGCCGGGGAGCTGTTTTTT
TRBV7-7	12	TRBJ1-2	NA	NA	CASSKTGDGYTF	TGTGCCAGCAGCAAGACAGGAGATGGCTACACCTTC